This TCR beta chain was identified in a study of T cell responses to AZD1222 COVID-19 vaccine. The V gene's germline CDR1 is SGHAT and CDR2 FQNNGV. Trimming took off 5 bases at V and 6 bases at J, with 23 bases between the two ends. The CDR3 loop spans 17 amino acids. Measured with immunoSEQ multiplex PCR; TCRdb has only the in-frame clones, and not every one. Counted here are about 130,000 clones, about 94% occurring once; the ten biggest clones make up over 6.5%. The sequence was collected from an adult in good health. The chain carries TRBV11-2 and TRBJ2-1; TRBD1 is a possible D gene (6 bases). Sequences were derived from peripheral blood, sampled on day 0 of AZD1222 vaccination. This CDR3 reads CASSPQQGLVGPNEQFF. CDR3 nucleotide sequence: TGTGCCAGCAGCCCTCAACAGGGTTTGGTCGGACCCAATGAGCAGTTCTTC.